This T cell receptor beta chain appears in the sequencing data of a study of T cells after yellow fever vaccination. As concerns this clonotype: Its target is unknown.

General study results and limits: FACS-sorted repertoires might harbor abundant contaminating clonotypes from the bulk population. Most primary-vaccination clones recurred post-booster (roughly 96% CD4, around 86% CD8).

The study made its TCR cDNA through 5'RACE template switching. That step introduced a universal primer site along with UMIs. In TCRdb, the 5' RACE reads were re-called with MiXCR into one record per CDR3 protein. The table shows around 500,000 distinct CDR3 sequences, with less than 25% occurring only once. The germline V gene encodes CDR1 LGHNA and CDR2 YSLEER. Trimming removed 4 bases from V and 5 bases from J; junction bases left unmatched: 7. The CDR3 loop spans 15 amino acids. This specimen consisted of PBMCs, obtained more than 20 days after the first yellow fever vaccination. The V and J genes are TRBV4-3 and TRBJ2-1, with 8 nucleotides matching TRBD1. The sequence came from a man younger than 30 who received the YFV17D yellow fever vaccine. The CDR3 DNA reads TGCGCCAGCAGCCTAGGACAGGGAATGGACAATGAGCAGTTCTTC. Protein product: CASSLGQGMDNEQFF.